What follows are 32 T cell receptor beta chains derived from one specimen sequenced in a study of blood T cells in healthy people across ages. For the second PCR, which ran for roughly 7 to 11 cycles, a sample-barcoded 5' primer and a J-beta primer mix were used. TCRdb re-derived calls from the 5' RACE reads in MiXCR, one entry per CDR3 protein. This table has 780,000 or so distinct CDR3 sequences, 45% to 70% appearing once. The sample comprised blood. The origin of the receptors is a man aged 35 to 55 in good health.

V and J are TRBV29-1 and TRBJ1-4; D is unclear. Trimming took 8 bases from V and 4 from J, leaving 17 bases between them. Germline CDR1 SQVTM, CDR2 ANQGSEA. This CDR3 contains 14 residues. The CDR3 loop reads CSLREGVGNEKLFF. In DNA form, the CDR3 reads TGCAGCCTTCGGGAGGGCGTAGGTAATGAAAAACTGTTTTTT.

There are a few counts of this clonotype. V usage is TRBV27 and J usage is TRBJ2-5; TRBD1 aligns across 8 bases. Germline V gene sequence: CDR1 MNHEY, CDR2 SMNVEV (reference sequence). Trimming cost V 8 bases and J 6 bases; bases outside gene matches: 5. The CDR3 has 12 amino acids. CDR3 sequence reads: CASEDRVQTQYF. The CDR3 nucleotides read TGTGCCAGCGAGGACAGGGTACAGACCCAGTACTTC.

The table lists this clonotype with a few counts. The chain is built from TRBV7-2 and TRBJ2-7; 11 bases align to TRBD1. CDR1 is SGHTA, CDR2 FQGNSA, per germline. The length of the CDR3 is 14 residues. V gave up 5 bases and J gave up 6 bases; unmatched junction bases: 6. CDR3 bases: TGTGCCAGCAGCGAGCGGACAGGGGGCCTCGAGCAGTACTTC. Protein product: CASSERTGGLEQYF.

This sequence joins TRBV10-3 and TRBJ1-1, with D maybe TRBD1 (5 bases). Germline V gene sequence: CDR1 ENHRY, CDR2 SYGVKD. The length of the CDR3 is 11 residues. With 10 bases removed from V and 2 bases from J, the gap between germline ends came to 8 bases. The CDR3: CATGTNTEAFF. The CDR3 DNA is TGTGCCACCGGGACCAACACTGAAGCTTTCTTT.

The V call is TRBV20-1, the J call TRBJ2-5, with 13 bases aligning to TRBD2. The CDR3 length is 17 residues. Germline V gene lookup returns CDR1 DFQATT and CDR2 SNEGSKA (reference sequence). V dropped 2 bases and J dropped 0; count of bases not matched to a gene: 6. The CDR3 DNA reads TGCAGTGCTAGAAGACTAGCGGGGGGCAAGTACCAAGAGACCCAGTACTTC. It specifies CSARRLAGGKYQETQYF.

Note on this clonotype: At one of its ends the junction is not consistent with the germline gene, which may arise from a read error. The chain is built from TRBV15 and TRBJ1-5; no reliable D call. CDR3 length: 15 amino acids. Germline V lookup: CDR1 LNHNV, CDR2 YYDKDF (reference sequence). The CDR3 sequence is CATSRDPDSNRPQHF. The CDR3 DNA reads TGTGCCACCAGCAGAGATCCGGATAGCAATCGGCCCCAGCATTTT.

This clonotype was detected a few times. The chain combines TRBV20-1 with TRBJ2-1; 10 nucleotides match TRBD2. Germline CDR1 DFQATT, CDR2 SNEGSKA (reference sequence). The CDR3 sequence is 15 residues long. With V trimmed by 0 bases and J by 9 bases, 8 bases remained unmatched. CDR3: CSARDWLAGEGEQFF. Here the CDR3 DNA reads TGCAGTGCTAGAGATTGGCTAGCGGGAGAGGGTGAGCAGTTCTTC.

This clonotype was seen only a few times. The chain combines TRBV10-3 with TRBJ2-7; the D is unclear. CDR3 length: 13 residues. Trimming pared 6 bases from V and 3 bases from J, leaving 12 bases between. CDR1 and CDR2 from the germline V gene are ENHRY and SYGVKD. The CDR3 region has the DNA TGTGCCATCAGACTCACGGACCACTACGAGCAGTACTTC. Amino acid sequence: CAIRLTDHYEQYF.

This chain links TRBV12-3 or TRBV12-4 with TRBJ2-7; D is unresolved. V lost 4 bases to trimming and J lost 6 bases, with 10 bases between them. The CDR3 runs to 12 residues. The CDR3 DNA follows: TGTGCCAGCAGTTCTTTAGGTGGCGAGCAGTACTTC. Protein: CASSSLGGEQYF.

The CDR3 DNA reads TGCAGTGCTAGGCAAGACGGGACGGTCTCCTACACCTTC. Translation: CSARQDGTVSYTF. The chain combines TRBV20-1 with TRBJ1-2; maybe TRBD1 (5 bases). This CDR3 comprises 13 residues. Between the trimmed V and J ends, which lost 3 bases and 10 bases, there was a span of 18 bases. Per the germline V gene, CDR1 is DFQATT and CDR2 is SNEGSKA (reference sequence).

V and J are TRBV5-1 and TRBJ1-6, with 9 bases fitting TRBD1. CDR3 length equals 18 residues. Germline V gives CDR1 SGHRS, CDR2 YFSETQ. The V gene end was trimmed by 0 bases and the J gene end by 6 bases; junction bases not matched to a gene: 10. For the CDR3, the DNA is TGCGCCAGCAGCTTGGTGATGTCGGGGACAGGGACTAATTCACCCCTCCACTTT. It encodes CASSLVMSGTGTNSPLHF.

V usage is TRBV28 and J usage is TRBJ2-7; maybe TRBD2 (6 bases). V was cut by 5 bases and J by 5 bases, with 19 bases left in between. CDR1 and CDR2 from the germline V gene are MDHEN and SYDVKM. CDR3 length: 15 residues. CDR3 sequence: CASSGERVTGHEQYF. The CDR3 nucleotides are TGTGCCAGCAGTGGGGAGCGGGTGACGGGACACGAGCAGTACTTC.

The chain joins TRBV19 to TRBJ2-7; possible D gene TRBD2, 5 bases. The V gene's germline CDR1 is LNHDA and CDR2 SQIVND (reference sequence). The CDR3 is 15 amino acids. V lost 5 bases and J lost 0, with 14 bases in between. This CDR3 is CASSHNSVSSYEQYF. In DNA form, the CDR3 reads TGTGCCAGTAGTCATAATAGCGTAAGCTCCTACGAGCAGTACTTC.

V gene TRBV4-1 combines with J gene TRBJ2-5; D gene unclear. This CDR3 has 16 residues. Trimming removed 4 bases at V and 2 bases at J, with 17 bases between. The V gene's germline CDR1 is MGHRA and CDR2 YSYEKL. The CDR3: CASSPILRTKQETQYF. CDR3 sequence (DNA): TGCGCCAGCAGCCCCATCCTTCGGACGAAACAAGAGACCCAGTACTTC.

The chain has TRBV27 and TRBJ2-7; D possibly uses TRBD1 or TRBD2 (6 bases each). Trimming pared 4 bases from V and 8 bases from J, leaving 21 bases between. Germline V gives CDR1 MNHEY, CDR2 SMNVEV (reference sequence). The CDR3 totals 15 residues. Here the CDR3 reads CASSYTRIGGGKQYF. CDR3 sequence (DNA): TGTGCCAGCAGTTACACCCGAATCGGGGGCGGCAAGCAGTACTTC.

This chain connects TRBV24-1 to TRBJ2-2; possibly TRBD2 for D (5 bases). The CDR3 sequence is 17 residues long. V shed 3 bases and J shed 4 bases, with 17 bases lying between them. Germline CDR1 and CDR2: KGHDR and SFDVKD. CDR3 bases: TGTGCCACCAGTGATCGAGACACGGGCCGGGGCACCGGGGAGCTGTTTTTT. This sequence encodes CATSDRDTGRGTGELFF.

The CDR3 sequence: CASSQGMQETQYF. CDR3 DNA: TGTGCCAGCAGCCAGGGGATGCAAGAGACCCAGTACTTC. The chain couples TRBV6-5 to TRBJ2-5; D is perhaps TRBD1 (6 bases). Germline CDR1 MNHEY, CDR2 SVGAGI. V gave up 6 bases and J gave up 2 bases, with 10 bases separating them. CDR3 size: 13 residues.

This chain uses TRBV4-1 with TRBJ2-2; perhaps TRBD1 as D (5 bases). V was shortened by 4 bases and J by 0 bases, with 12 bases between the two germline ends. The CDR3 is made up of 16 amino acids. The V gene's germline CDR1 is MGHRA and CDR2 YSYEKL. The CDR3 reads CASSREKGANTGELFF. CDR3 nucleotides: TGCGCCAGCAGCCGGGAAAAAGGGGCGAACACCGGGGAGCTGTTTTTT.

With regard to this clonotype: No conserved phenylalanine or tryptophan ends this CDR3, so it is likely a read error. The chain recombines TRBV5-6 with TRBJ1-2, with D possibly TRBD1 on 5 matching bases. This CDR3 region has 14 residues. The germline CDR1 and CDR2 sequences are SGHDT and YYEEEE. With 2 bases removed from V and 10 bases from J, the gap between germline ends came to 18 bases. CDR3 residues: CASSLTGTLGVYTS. The CDR3 DNA reads TGTGCCAGCAGCTTAACAGGAACGCTGGGGGTCTACACCTCC.

This clonotype was observed at least ten times. V gene TRBV6-4 combines with J gene TRBJ2-6; 9 bases are shared with TRBD1. CDR3 length equals 19 residues. Germline loops: CDR1 MRHNA, CDR2 SNTAGT. V shed 0 bases, J shed 0 bases, and the junction held 6 bases outside the gene matches. The CDR3 DNA is TGTGCCAGCAGTGACTCTCCGGGACAGGGCCTCTCTGGGGCCAACGTCCTGACTTTC. It yields the protein CASSDSPGQGLSGANVLTF.

Details on this clonotype: A junction end diverges from the germline sequence, so it may reflect a read error. The chain employs TRBV10-3 and TRBJ2-1, with 8 bases matching TRBD2. Per the germline V gene, CDR1 is ENHRY and CDR2 is SYGVKD. The CDR3 loop spans 18 amino acids. The CDR3 DNA is TGTGTCATCAGTGCAGCTGTGCGGGGGGTAAGCTCCTACAATGAGCAGTTCTTC. This gives the protein CVISAAVRGVSSYNEQFF.

CDR3 in DNA: TGTGCCAGCAGTCTCACAGGGGCTCAGCCCCAGCATTTT. It specifies CASSLTGAQPQHF. The genes are TRBV7-9 and TRBJ1-5, with 7 bases aligning to TRBD1. CDR1 SEHNR and CDR2 FQNEAQ come from the germline V gene (reference sequence). This CDR3 region has 13 residues. Germline trimming cut 6 bases from V and 6 bases from J; bases unmatched to any gene: 5.

The J gene is TRBJ2-7, the V gene TRBV5-1, with a possible D match to TRBD1 (6 bases). Trimming left V 3 bases short and J 2 bases short, with 12 bases between. This CDR3 comprises 14 residues. Germline V gene lookup returns CDR1 SGHRS and CDR2 YFSETQ. CDR3 region: CASSSGQLAYEQYF. The CDR3 DNA reads TGCGCCAGCAGCTCAGGACAGCTCGCCTACGAGCAGTACTTC.

The V and J genes are TRBV20-1 and TRBJ1-1; 9 nucleotides agree with TRBD1. Trimming cost V 0 bases and J 3 bases; bases outside gene matches: 8. Germline-derived CDR1 and CDR2 are DFQATT and SNEGSKA (reference sequence). The CDR3 has 16 residues. Here the CDR3 reads CSAREGQGLLDTEAFF. The CDR3 DNA sequence: TGCAGTGCTAGAGAGGGACAGGGTCTACTGGACACTGAAGCTTTCTTT.

About this clonotype: At one end the junction does not follow the germline gene, possibly because of a read error. J is TRBJ2-1 and V is TRBV5-1; 12 bases are shared with TRBD2. This CDR3 contains 20 residues. Per the germline V gene, CDR1 is SGHRS and CDR2 is YFSETQ. The CDR3 here is CVSSLVALAGGPVRDNEQFF. The CDR3, as DNA: TGCGTCAGCAGCTTGGTCGCGCTAGCGGGAGGGCCTGTGCGAGACAATGAGCAGTTCTTC.

The gene calls are TRBV20-1 and TRBJ2-5; no definite D call. Germline assignment: CDR1 DFQATT and CDR2 SNEGSKA (reference sequence). V lost 1 base and J lost 5, with 11 bases in between. The CDR3 spans 13 residues. Here the CDR3 reads CSARALTWETQYF. The CDR3 DNA follows: TGCAGTGCTAGAGCGCTCACGTGGGAGACCCAGTACTTC.

This clonotype was observed a handful of times. The chain recombines TRBV6-1 with TRBJ1-2, with 7 nucleotides matching TRBD1. The CDR3 consists of 15 residues. Per germline, CDR1 MNHNS and CDR2 SASEGT. After removal of 3 bases from V and 7 bases from J, the junction contained 11 bases not matched to a gene. The CDR3 here is CASSDMTGLGFGYTF. The CDR3 coding sequence is TGTGCCAGCAGTGACATGACAGGGCTCGGGTTTGGCTACACCTTC.

The chain links TRBV18 to TRBJ2-7; D perhaps matches TRBD2 (6 bases). The J call is uncertain, as TRBJ2-5 better fits the DNA end. The CDR3 spans 12 residues. Germline-derived CDR1 and CDR2 are KGHSH and LQKENI. Here the CDR3 reads CASSPGLRTQYF. CDR3 nucleotides: TGTGCCAGCTCACCGGGACTGCGGACCCAGTACTTC.

The chain couples TRBV10-3 to TRBJ2-3; D is uncertain. V lost 3 bases and J 1 base, leaving 5 bases between the germline ends. Germline V gene data show CDR1 as ENHRY and CDR2 as SYGVKD. CDR3 length equals 13 residues. This CDR3 reads CAISDGRTDTQYF. The CDR3 DNA reads as TGTGCCATCAGTGACGGACGCACAGATACGCAGTATTTT.

The CDR3 reads CASSETPPTNEKLFF. The CDR3 DNA sequence: TGTGCCAGCAGTGAAACACCTCCAACTAATGAAAAACTGTTTTTT. The chain joins TRBV25-1 to TRBJ1-4; D gene ambiguous. CDR1 is MGHDK and CDR2 is SYGVNS in the germline V gene. Trimming took off 2 bases at V and 0 bases at J, with 7 bases between the two ends. The CDR3 has 15 amino acids.

This sequence joins TRBV15 and TRBJ2-3; D unclear. Trimming took off 8 bases at V and 6 bases at J, with 12 bases between the two ends. The CDR3 contains 12 residues. Germline CDR1 and CDR2: LNHNV and YYDKDF (reference sequence). The CDR3 nucleotides are TGTGCCACCGATATTAGCCCCGATACGCAGTATTTT. It codes for CATDISPDTQYF.

This clonotype appeared once. The chain couples TRBV7-6 to TRBJ1-4; no clear D. CDR3 size: 14 residues. Per germline, CDR1 SGHVS and CDR2 FNYEAQ. Trimming removed 4 bases from V and 7 bases from J, with 13 bases in between. CDR3 region: CASSYQTGSEKLFF. The CDR3, as DNA: TGTGCCAGCAGCTACCAAACCGGGAGTGAAAAACTGTTTTTT.